A single sample gave rise to the 14 T cell receptor beta chains below, sequenced in a study of monozygotic twins with inflammatory bowel disease. TCRdb re-called the 5' RACE reads and catalogs CDR3 proteins one per entry, DNA excluded. Its table lists some 210,000 distinct CDR3 sequences. The source material was blood. All receptors come from a human donor with ulcerative colitis or Crohn's disease, or a healthy co-twin of an affected twin (not recorded which).

The chain uses TRBV10-3 and TRBJ2-2; the TRBD2 assignment by TCRdb is unverifiable without DNA. The CDR3 consists of 20 residues. CDR1 is ENHRY and CDR2 is SYGVKD in the germline V gene. The CDR3 protein is CAISEWTSGGARMNTGELFF.

V and J are TRBV5-5 and TRBJ1-1; the TRBD1 assignment by TCRdb is unverifiable without DNA. The V gene's germline CDR1 is SGHKS and CDR2 YYEKEE (reference sequence). The CDR3 is made up of 15 amino acids. The CDR3 loop reads CASRKDREWDTEAFF.

The chain is built from TRBV12-3 or TRBV12-4 and TRBJ2-3; TCRdb selects TRBD1, and the lack of DNA leaves this call unchecked. This CDR3 has 15 residues. CDR3 in amino acids: CASRHAPGKTDTQYF.

The chain links TRBV5-1 to TRBJ2-4. The length of the CDR3 is 15 residues. CDR1 SGHRS and CDR2 YFSETQ come from the germline V gene. CDR3 protein: CASSLGPTNKNIQYF.

The V and J genes are TRBV20-1 and TRBJ2-3; TCRdb outputs TRBD2, but without DNA this stays unchecked. Germline CDR1 is DFQATT and CDR2 is SNEGSKA (reference sequence). CDR3 size: 17 residues. The chain's CDR3 is CSASEPREGIPTDTQYF.

V and J are TRBV5-5 and TRBJ1-1. The CDR3 consists of 17 residues. CDR1 is SGHKS, CDR2 YYEKEE, per germline (reference sequence). The CDR3 sequence: CASSLAVPTLLNTEAFF.

CDR3 protein: CASSYRSGAKVPLHF. This sequence joins TRBV6-5 and TRBJ1-6; TCRdb's D call of TRBD1 is untestable without DNA. The CDR3 consists of 15 residues. The V gene's germline CDR1 is MNHEY and CDR2 SVGAGI.

V usage is TRBV4-2 and J usage is TRBJ1-6; TCRdb's D call, TRBD1, is unchecked because there is no DNA. The germline V gene has CDR1 LGHNA and CDR2 YNFKEQ. The CDR3 runs 16 residues. CDR3 loop: CASSRGQGPSNSPLHF.

The chain has TRBV12-3 or TRBV12-4 and TRBJ1-5; TCRdb's D gene call, TRBD1, goes unchecked for lack of DNA. The CDR3 consists of 16 residues. CDR3 loop: CASSPGQGAYNQPQHF.

The CDR3 is CASSPRLLAVSYNEQFF. The chain joins TRBV4-1 to TRBJ2-1; the TCRdb call, TRBD2, lacks DNA for checking. The CDR3 sequence is 17 residues long. Germline CDR1 and CDR2: MGHRA and YSYEKL.

V usage is TRBV18 and J usage is TRBJ1-1. The CDR3 extends over 14 amino acids. Germline assignment: CDR1 KGHSH and CDR2 LQKENI. The CDR3 sequence: CASSPATENTEAFF.

The chain employs TRBV5-1 and TRBJ2-5; TCRdb reports TRBD1, a call that lacks DNA to check it against. This CDR3 spans 14 amino acids. The germline gives CDR1 SGHRS, CDR2 YFSETQ. This chain's CDR3 is CASSLQAGKETQYF.

The chain has TRBV19 and TRBJ2-2; TCRdb reports TRBD2, a call that lacks DNA to check it against. The V gene's germline CDR1 is LNHDA and CDR2 SQIVND (reference sequence). The CDR3 loop spans 14 amino acids. The CDR3 is CASSGGVVPGELFF.

This sequence joins TRBV20-1 and TRBJ2-5; TCRdb selects TRBD1, and the lack of DNA leaves this call unchecked. The CDR3 totals 12 residues. Germline lookup yields CDR1 DFQATT and CDR2 SNEGSKA (reference sequence). The CDR3 sequence is CSAVGGQETQYF.